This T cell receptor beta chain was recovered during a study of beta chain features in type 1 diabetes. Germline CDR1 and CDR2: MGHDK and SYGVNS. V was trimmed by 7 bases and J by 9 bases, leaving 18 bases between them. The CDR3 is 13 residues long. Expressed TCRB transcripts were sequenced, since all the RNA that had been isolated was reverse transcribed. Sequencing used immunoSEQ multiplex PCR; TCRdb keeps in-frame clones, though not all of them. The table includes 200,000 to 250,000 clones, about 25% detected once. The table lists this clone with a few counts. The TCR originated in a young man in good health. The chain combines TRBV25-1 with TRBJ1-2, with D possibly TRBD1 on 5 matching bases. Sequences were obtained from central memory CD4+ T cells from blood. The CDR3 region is CASTPGDLGSYTF. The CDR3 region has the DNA TGTGCCAGCACCCCCGGGGACCTGGGGAGCTACACCTTC.